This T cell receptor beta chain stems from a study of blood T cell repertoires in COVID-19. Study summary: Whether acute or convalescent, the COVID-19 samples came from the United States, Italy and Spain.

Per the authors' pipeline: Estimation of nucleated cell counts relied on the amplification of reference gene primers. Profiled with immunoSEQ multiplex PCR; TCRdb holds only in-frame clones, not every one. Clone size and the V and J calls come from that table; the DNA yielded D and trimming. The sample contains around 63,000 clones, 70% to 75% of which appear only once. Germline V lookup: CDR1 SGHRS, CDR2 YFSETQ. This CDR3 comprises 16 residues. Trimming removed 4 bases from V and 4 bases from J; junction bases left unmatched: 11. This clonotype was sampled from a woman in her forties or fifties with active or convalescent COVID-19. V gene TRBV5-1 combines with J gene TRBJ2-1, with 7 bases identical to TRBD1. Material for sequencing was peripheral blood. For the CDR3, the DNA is TGCGCCAGCAGCGCCACAACGGGACAGAATTACAATGAGCAGTTCTTC. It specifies CASSATTGQNYNEQFF. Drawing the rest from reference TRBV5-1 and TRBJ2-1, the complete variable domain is KAGVTQTPRYLIKTRGQQVTLSCSPISGHRSVSWYQQTPGQGLQFLFEYFSETQRNKGNFPGRFSGRQFSNSRSEMNVSTLELGDSALYLCASSATTGQNYNEQFFGPGTRLTVL.